The present T cell receptor beta chain was sequenced within a study of T cell repertoires in cytomegalovirus infection. Study background: The authors relied on CMV epitopes, both recently identified HLA-C-restricted and well-studied HLA-B-restricted. Indications of both CMV infection and matching HLA type were provided by public TCR beta signatures. Study findings and constraints: The study found HLA-C-restricted CMV-specific TCR beta clonotypes dominating the ex vivo response.

TCRdb ran MiXCR on the reads and lists one entry per CDR3 protein. Here the sample spans around 69,000 distinct CDR3 sequences, 25% to 30% being singletons. About this clonotype itself: Its antigen remains unidentified.

Per the germline V gene, CDR1 is WNHNN and CDR2 is SYGVQD (reference sequence). This CDR3 region has 15 residues. Trimming cost V 7 bases and J 5 bases; bases outside gene matches: 10. The rearrangement links TRBV10-1 to TRBJ2-2; 7 positions match TRBD2. Sequencing was performed on CD8+ T cells from cultured PBMCs, taken from culture after CMV antigen stimulation. This TCR derives from a human donor in good health (CMV status not recorded). Some clones in this sample may be carry-over from other donors' samples. The CDR3 DNA reads TGCGCCAGCAATCACGGGACTATGACGACCGGGGAGCTGTTTTTT. Amino acids: CASNHGTMTTGELFF.